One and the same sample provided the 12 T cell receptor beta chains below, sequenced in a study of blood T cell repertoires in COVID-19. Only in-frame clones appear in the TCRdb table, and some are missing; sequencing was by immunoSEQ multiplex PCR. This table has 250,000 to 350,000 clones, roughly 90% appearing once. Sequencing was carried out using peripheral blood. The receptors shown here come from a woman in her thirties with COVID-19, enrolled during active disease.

The CDR3 region has the DNA TGTGCCAGCAGTGTAGGGACAGGGGTTACCTACAATGAGCAGTTCTTC. Translation gives CASSVGTGVTYNEQFF. The rearrangement uses TRBV11-2 and TRBJ2-1; 10 nucleotides match TRBD1. The CDR3 length is 16 residues. V shed 6 bases and J 2 bases; nucleotides not matched to a gene: 7. Germline-derived CDR1 and CDR2 are SGHAT and FQNNGV.

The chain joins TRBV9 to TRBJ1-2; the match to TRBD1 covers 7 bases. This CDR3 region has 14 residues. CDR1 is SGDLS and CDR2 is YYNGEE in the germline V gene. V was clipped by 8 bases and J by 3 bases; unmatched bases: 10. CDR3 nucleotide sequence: TGTGCCAGTAACCCAGGGGGGACAGACTATGGCTACACCTTC. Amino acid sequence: CASNPGGTDYGYTF.

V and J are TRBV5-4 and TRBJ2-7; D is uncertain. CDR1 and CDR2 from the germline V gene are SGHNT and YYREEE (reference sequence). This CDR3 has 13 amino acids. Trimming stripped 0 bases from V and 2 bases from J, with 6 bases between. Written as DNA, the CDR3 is TGTGCCAGCAGCTTGGTAAACACCTACGAGCAGTACTTC. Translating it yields CASSLVNTYEQYF.

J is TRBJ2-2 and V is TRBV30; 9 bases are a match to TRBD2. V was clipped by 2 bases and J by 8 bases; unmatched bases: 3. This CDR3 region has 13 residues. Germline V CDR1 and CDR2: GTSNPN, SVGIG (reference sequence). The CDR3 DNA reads TGTGCCTGGAGTCCTAGCGGGGTAGGGGAGCTGTTTTTT. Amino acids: CAWSPSGVGELFF.

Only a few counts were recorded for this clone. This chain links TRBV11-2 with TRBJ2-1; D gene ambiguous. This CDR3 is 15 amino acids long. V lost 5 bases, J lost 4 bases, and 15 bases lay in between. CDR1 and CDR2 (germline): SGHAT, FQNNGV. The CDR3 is CASSPRLSQYNEQFF. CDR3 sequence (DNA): TGTGCCAGCAGCCCTCGGTTGAGCCAATACAATGAGCAGTTCTTC.

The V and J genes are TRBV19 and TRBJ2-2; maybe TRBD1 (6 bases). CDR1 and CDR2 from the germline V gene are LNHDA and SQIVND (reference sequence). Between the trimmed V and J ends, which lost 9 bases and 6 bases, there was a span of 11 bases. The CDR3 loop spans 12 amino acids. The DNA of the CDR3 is TGTGCCAGCCATCAGGGGTCCGGGGAGCTGTTTTTT. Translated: CASHQGSGELFF.

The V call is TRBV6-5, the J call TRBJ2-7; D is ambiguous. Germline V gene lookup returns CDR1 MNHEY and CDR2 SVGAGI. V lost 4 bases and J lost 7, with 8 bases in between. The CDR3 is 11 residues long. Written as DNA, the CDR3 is TGTGCCAGCAGTTCCCCTAGAGAGCAGTACTTC. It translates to CASSSPREQYF.

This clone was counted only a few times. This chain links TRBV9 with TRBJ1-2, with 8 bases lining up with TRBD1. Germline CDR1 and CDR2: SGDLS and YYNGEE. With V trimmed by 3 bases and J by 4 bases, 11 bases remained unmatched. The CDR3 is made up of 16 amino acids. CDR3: CASSEDPQGAAYGYTF. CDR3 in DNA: TGTGCCAGCAGCGAGGACCCTCAGGGGGCCGCCTATGGCTACACCTTC.

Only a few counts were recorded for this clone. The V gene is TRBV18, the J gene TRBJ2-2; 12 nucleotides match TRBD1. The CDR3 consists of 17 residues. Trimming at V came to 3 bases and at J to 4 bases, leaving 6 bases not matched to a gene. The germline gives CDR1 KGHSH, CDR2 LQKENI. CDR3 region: CASSPRDRGPGTGELFF. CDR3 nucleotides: TGTGCCAGCTCACCGCGGGACAGGGGGCCCGGCACCGGGGAGCTGTTTTTT.

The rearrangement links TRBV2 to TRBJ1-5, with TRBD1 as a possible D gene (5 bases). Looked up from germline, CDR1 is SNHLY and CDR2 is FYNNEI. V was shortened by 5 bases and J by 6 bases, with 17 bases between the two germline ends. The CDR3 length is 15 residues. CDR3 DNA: TGTGCCAGCAGTCTTACCCAGGGATCCCGTCAGCCCCAGCATTTT. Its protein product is CASSLTQGSRQPQHF.

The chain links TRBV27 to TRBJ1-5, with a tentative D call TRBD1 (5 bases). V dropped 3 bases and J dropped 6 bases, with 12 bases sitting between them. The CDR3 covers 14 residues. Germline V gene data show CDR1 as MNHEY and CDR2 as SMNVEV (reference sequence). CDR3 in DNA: TGTGCCAGCAGTTTCGCAGGGAAGGGTCAGCCCCAGCATTTT. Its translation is CASSFAGKGQPQHF.

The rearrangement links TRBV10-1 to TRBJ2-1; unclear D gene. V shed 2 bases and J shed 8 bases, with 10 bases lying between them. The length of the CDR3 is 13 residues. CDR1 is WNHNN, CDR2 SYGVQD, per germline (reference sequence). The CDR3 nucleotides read TGCGCCAGCAGTGAGAGCTGGTCTCATGAGCAGTTCTTC. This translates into CASSESWSHEQFF.